Shown below are 11 T cell receptor beta chains from a single sample sequenced in a study of PD-1 blockade in classical Hodgkin lymphoma. Brentuximab vedotin exposure varied among the patients, all of whom had relapsed after autologous stem cell transplantation. Only in-frame clones appear in the TCRdb table, and some are missing; sequencing was by immunoSEQ multiplex PCR. The repertoire holds some 41,000 clones, with approximately 70% as singletons. The sequences come from peripheral blood mononuclear cells (PBMCs), collected before the second cycle of nivolumab. Receptors were obtained from a human donor with classical Hodgkin lymphoma.

The gene calls are TRBV12-5 and TRBJ2-5; TRBD1 agrees at 9 bases. The CDR3 runs 13 residues. V shed 7 bases, J shed 5 bases, and the junction held 5 bases outside the gene matches. Germline loops: CDR1 LGHNT, CDR2 FRNRAP. This CDR3 is CASAIGQGETQYF. The CDR3 DNA is TGTGCTAGTGCCATAGGACAGGGGGAGACCCAGTACTTC.

In its sample, this clone was seen once. The V and J genes are TRBV28 and TRBJ1-5; D not certain. From germline, CDR1 is MDHEN and CDR2 SYDVKM. Between the trimmed V and J ends, which lost 8 bases and 2 bases, there was a span of 13 bases. CDR3 length equals 14 residues. DNA for the CDR3: TGTGCCAGCGGAATACAGATAGGCAATCAGCCCCAGCATTTT. Its translation: CASGIQIGNQPQHF.

The V and J genes are TRBV19 and TRBJ2-1; no reliable D call. The CDR3 loop spans 14 amino acids. Per germline, CDR1 LNHDA and CDR2 SQIVND (reference sequence). The V and J ends lost 10 bases and 3 bases respectively, with 16 bases between them. CDR3 residues: CATRTPGSYNEQFF. The CDR3, as DNA: TGTGCCACCCGAACCCCCGGTAGCTACAATGAGCAGTTCTTC.

This chain uses TRBV7-7 with TRBJ2-5; D tentatively reads TRBD1 or TRBD2 (5 bases each). The V gene lost 1 base and the J gene lost 0 bases, with 9 bases spanning the gap. Germline V gene data show CDR1 as SSHAT and CDR2 as FNYEAQ (reference sequence). The CDR3 spans 15 residues. DNA for the CDR3: TGTGCCAGCAGCTTAGAGGGACGAGACCAAGAGACCCAGTACTTC. Its protein is CASSLEGRDQETQYF.

The CDR3, as DNA: TGTGCCAGCTCACAAGTCCTAGCGGGAGGTTACGAGCAGTACTTC. Amino acid sequence: CASSQVLAGGYEQYF. The chain links TRBV18 to TRBJ2-7; 11 bases are a match to TRBD2. The germline gives CDR1 KGHSH, CDR2 LQKENI. This CDR3 spans 15 amino acids. The V segment lost 4 bases and the J segment 4 bases; nucleotides outside the gene matches: 6.

This clone has a single count. The chain uses TRBV25-1 and TRBJ2-2, with D perhaps being TRBD1 or TRBD2 (5 bases each). CDR3 length equals 15 residues. Germline V gene sequence: CDR1 MGHDK, CDR2 SYGVNS. V shed 2 bases and J shed 10 bases, with 17 bases lying between them. CDR3 nucleotide sequence: TGTGCCAGCAGTGAAAGGGGACGGACCTCTTCGGAGCTGTTTTTT. As protein: CASSERGRTSSELFF.

J is TRBJ1-2 and V is TRBV9; 11 bases agree with TRBD1. Unmatched junction bases numbered 9, after V lost 4 bases and J lost 10 bases. The CDR3 runs to 14 residues. Germline-derived CDR1 and CDR2 are SGDLS and YYNGEE. Here the CDR3 reads CASSPWTGGDFYTF. For the CDR3, the DNA is TGTGCCAGCAGCCCCTGGACAGGGGGCGACTTCTACACCTTC.

This rearrangement joins TRBV28 to TRBJ2-7; 11 nucleotides line up with TRBD1. The ends lost 3 bases at V and 3 bases at J; junction bases unmatched: 1. Germline assignment: CDR1 MDHEN and CDR2 SYDVKM. The CDR3 spans 14 residues. CDR3 amino acids: CASSFGTGGYEQYF. CDR3 bases: TGTGCCAGCAGTTTTGGGACAGGGGGCTACGAGCAGTACTTC.

The chain combines TRBV19 with TRBJ2-7, with 7 bases that match TRBD1. V lost 2 bases and J lost 6; bases outside the gene matches: 7. The CDR3 consists of 14 residues. Germline loops: CDR1 LNHDA, CDR2 SQIVND (reference sequence). CDR3 residues: CASSISDRSGEQYF. In DNA form, the CDR3 reads TGTGCCAGTAGTATATCGGACAGGTCTGGCGAGCAGTACTTC.

V and J are TRBV7-8 and TRBJ2-2; 7 bases align to TRBD2. The CDR3 is 16 residues long. Looked up from germline, CDR1 is SGHVS and CDR2 is FQNEAQ. V shed 8 bases, J shed 10 bases, and the junction held 19 bases outside the gene matches. The chain's CDR3 is CASLIGASGPRLELFF. The CDR3 DNA sequence: TGTGCCAGCCTTATAGGGGCTAGCGGACCCCGGTTGGAGCTGTTTTTT.

J is TRBJ2-1 and V is TRBV11-2; D may match TRBD1 or TRBD2 (5 bases each). The CDR3 has 15 residues. Germline CDR1 reads SGHAT; CDR2 reads FQNNGV. V was clipped by 1 base and J by 0 bases, with 7 bases between them. The CDR3: CASSLGGSSYNEQFF. CDR3 DNA: TGTGCCAGCAGCTTAGGGGGGAGCTCCTACAATGAGCAGTTCTTC.